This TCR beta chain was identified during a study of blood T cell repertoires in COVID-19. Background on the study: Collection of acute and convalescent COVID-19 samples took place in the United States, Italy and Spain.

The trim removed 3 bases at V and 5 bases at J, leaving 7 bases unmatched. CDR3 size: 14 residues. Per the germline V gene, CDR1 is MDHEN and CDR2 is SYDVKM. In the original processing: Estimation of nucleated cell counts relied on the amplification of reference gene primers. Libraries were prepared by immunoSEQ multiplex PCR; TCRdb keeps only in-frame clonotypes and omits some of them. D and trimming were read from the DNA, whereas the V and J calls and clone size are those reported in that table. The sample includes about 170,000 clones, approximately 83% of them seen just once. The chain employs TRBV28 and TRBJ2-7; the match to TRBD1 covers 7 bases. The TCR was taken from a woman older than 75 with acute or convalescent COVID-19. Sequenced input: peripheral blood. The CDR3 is CASSFLTGSHEQYF. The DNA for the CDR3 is TGTGCCAGCAGTTTTCTGACAGGGAGTCACGAGCAGTACTTC. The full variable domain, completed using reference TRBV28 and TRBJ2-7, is DVKVTQSSRYLVKRTGEKVFLECVQDMDHENMFWYRQDPGLGLRLIYFSYDVKMKEKGDIPEGYSVSREKKERFSLILESASTNQTSMYLCASSFLTGSHEQYFGPGTRLTVT.